This is a list of T cell receptor beta chains from one sample in a study of blood T cell repertoires in COVID-19. Using immunoSEQ multiplex PCR, the repertoire was profiled, and TCRdb retains in-frame clones only, with some absent. The data show tens of thousands of clones, roughly 87% seen once. Sequences were obtained from peripheral blood. These receptors all stem from a man aged 60 to 75 with active COVID-19. CDR3s include the opening cysteine and the closing phenylalanine or tryptophan. A D gene is named only where the DNA matches it firmly. Only some rows state a clone size, as once, few, many or a class for expanded clones.

j_call v_call clone_size d_call cdr3_aa cdr3_nt
TRBJ2-3 TRBV2 - - CASSLIDTQYF TGTGCCAGCAGCCTAATTGATACGCAGTATTTT
TRBJ2-7 TRBV4-1 - TRBD2 CASSQTPGTTSYEQYF TGCGCCAGCAGCCAAACTCCGGGGACTACATCCTACGAGCAGTACTTC
TRBJ2-6 TRBV7-3 - - CASSFGAGSGANVLTF TGTGCCAGCAGCTTTGGGGCAGGGTCTGGGGCCAACGTCCTGACTTTC
TRBJ2-1 TRBV24-1 - - CATTGTGYNEQFF TGTGCCACGACCGGGACTGGCTACAATGAGCAGTTCTTC
TRBJ2-1 TRBV6-2/TRBV6-3 - - CASSPDLYNEQFF TGTGCCAGCAGCCCGGACTTGTACAATGAGCAGTTCTTC
TRBJ1-6 TRBV15 few - CATRTDPNSPLHF TGTGCCACCAGGACAGATCCTAATTCACCCCTCCACTTT
TRBJ1-2 TRBV28 few - CASSLRQIYGYTF TGTGCCAGCAGTTTAAGACAGATCTATGGCTACACCTTC
TRBJ1-6 TRBV27 - - CASRWAAPDSPLHF TGTGCCAGCAGGTGGGCCGCCCCCGATTCACCCCTCCACTTT
TRBJ2-7 TRBV5-4 few TRBD2 CASSRDYGEQYF TGTGCCAGCAGCCGGGACTACGGCGAGCAGTACTTC
TRBJ2-1 TRBV7-2 - TRBD2 CASSLGGSYNEQFF TGTGCCAGCAGCTTAGGCGGGAGTTACAATGAGCAGTTCTTC
TRBJ1-6 TRBV5-4 - - CASSLARTGGNSPLHF TGTGCCAGCAGCTTGGCGAGGACGGGGGGTAATTCACCCCTCCACTTT
TRBJ2-5 TRBV7-2 - - CASSLWSGGETQYF TGTGCCAGCAGCTTATGGTCAGGAGGAGAGACCCAGTACTTC
TRBJ2-7 TRBV7-9 - TRBD1 CASLPWDRGSEQYF TGTGCCAGCTTACCTTGGGACAGGGGGAGCGAGCAGTACTTC
TRBJ2-1 TRBV9 - - CASSPWTQNNEQFF TGTGCCAGCAGCCCCTGGACACAAAACAATGAGCAGTTCTTC
TRBJ2-1 TRBV3-1/TRBV3-2 - TRBD2 CASSQPSGGLNNEQFF TGTGCCAGCAGCCAGCCTAGCGGGGGGCTTAACAATGAGCAGTTCTTC
TRBJ2-7 TRBV5-4 - - CASSLGLGSYEQYF TGTGCCAGCAGCTTAGGACTGGGATCCTACGAGCAGTACTTC
TRBJ1-1 TRBV6-2/TRBV6-3 - - CASSRRQLNAFF TGTGCCAGCAGCCGCCGACAGTTGAATGCTTTCTTT
TRBJ2-1 TRBV7-3 - TRBD2 CASSLRSPASGSGDEQFF TGTGCCAGCAGCTTAAGAAGCCCGGCTAGCGGGAGTGGGGATGAGCAGTTCTTC
TRBJ2-7 TRBV13 - TRBD2 CASSLGGSGRPAYEQYF TGTGCCAGCAGCTTAGGGGGTAGCGGGAGGCCTGCCTACGAGCAGTACTTC
TRBJ2-1 TRBV15 - TRBD2 CATSRESSGVGEQFF TGTGCCACCAGCAGAGAAAGTAGCGGGGTCGGTGAGCAGTTCTTC
TRBJ2-7 TRBV28 - - CASTGLAYEQYF TGTGCCAGCACGGGACTTGCCTACGAGCAGTACTTC
TRBJ2-1 TRBV6-1 - TRBD2 CASSELAEALSSYNEQFF TGTGCCAGCAGTGAACTAGCGGAGGCACTCAGCTCCTACAATGAGCAGTTCTTC
TRBJ2-2 TRBV2 - TRBD1 CASSQSGTGTTGELFF TGTGCCAGCAGTCAATCCGGGACAGGGACCACCGGGGAGCTGTTTTTT
TRBJ1-5 TRBV28 few TRBD1 CASSANRGRGEPQHF TGTGCCAGCAGTGCGAACAGGGGGCGCGGGGAGCCCCAGCATTTT
TRBJ2-1 TRBV7-2 - - CASSLVFGLLSYNEQFF TGTGCCAGCAGCTTAGTCTTTGGACTTCTCTCCTACAATGAGCAGTTCTTC
TRBJ2-7 TRBV7-2 medium-sized - CASSKGVGQGYEQYF TGTGCCAGCAGCAAGGGGGTGGGACAAGGTTACGAGCAGTACTTC
TRBJ1-2 TRBV18 - - CASSPGGGYGYTF TGTGCCAGCTCACCCGGGGGAGGCTACGGCTACACCTTC
TRBJ2-3 TRBV7-2 - TRBD2 CASSRLAGGGTQYF TGTGCCAGCAGCCGTCTAGCGGGAGGTGGAACGCAGTATTTT
TRBJ2-1 TRBV28 - TRBD1 CASRSTGETGAEQFF TGTGCCAGCAGGTCTACTGGGGAGACAGGGGCTGAGCAGTTCTTC
TRBJ1-1 TRBV12-3/TRBV12-4 - - CASSLLSEAFF TGTGCCAGCAGTTTGCTCAGTGAAGCTTTCTTT
TRBJ2-7 TRBV5-6 - - CASSLYSGTTEQYF TGTGCCAGCAGCTTGTATTCCGGGACAACCGAGCAGTACTTC
TRBJ2-7 TRBV5-1 - TRBD1 CASSVHGTGGDEQYF TGCGCCAGCAGCGTACACGGGACAGGGGGTGACGAGCAGTACTTC
TRBJ1-2 TRBV30 - TRBD1 CAWSALGQGSYGYTF TGTGCCTGGAGTGCCTTAGGACAGGGGAGCTATGGCTACACCTTC
TRBJ2-1 TRBV28 - TRBD2 CASRLIAGGRNEQFF TGTGCCAGCAGACTCATAGCGGGAGGGAGGAATGAGCAGTTCTTC
TRBJ2-1 TRBV5-4 - - CASSVRGTDRRQFF TGTGCCAGCAGCGTCCGGGGTACAGATCGTCGGCAGTTCTTC
TRBJ2-1 TRBV11-3 - TRBD2 CASSLDLGLAGDYNEQFF TGTGCCAGCAGCTTAGACCTGGGACTAGCGGGAGACTACAATGAGCAGTTCTTC
TRBJ1-4 TRBV7-8 - TRBD1 CASSPPARGREKLFF TGTGCCAGCAGCCCCCCGGCCAGGGGGCGTGAAAAACTGTTTTTT
TRBJ2-5 TRBV5-1 - TRBD2 CASSLGASGGSTETQYF TGCGCCAGCAGCTTGGGAGCTAGCGGGGGTTCAACCGAGACCCAGTACTTC
TRBJ2-2 TRBV7-9 few - CASSSGPAGNTGELFF TGTGCCAGCAGCTCCGGTCCCGCGGGGAACACCGGGGAGCTGTTTTTT
TRBJ2-1 TRBV28 - - CASSTPWTRARYNEQFF TGTGCCAGCAGTACCCCTTGGACAAGGGCTCGGTACAATGAGCAGTTCTTC
TRBJ2-1 TRBV7-2 - TRBD2 CASSLERDAEQFF TGTGCCAGCAGCTTAGAGCGGGATGCTGAGCAGTTCTTC
TRBJ2-5 TRBV7-3 - - CASSLRAGVWETQYF TGTGCCAGCAGCTTAAGGGCAGGGGTGTGGGAGACCCAGTACTTC
TRBJ1-6 TRBV13 - TRBD1 CASSLNRGRSPLHF TGTGCCAGCAGTCTTAACAGGGGACGGTCACCCCTCCACTTT
TRBJ2-3 TRBV7-2 - TRBD2 CASSSASGIQTQYF TGTGCCAGCAGCTCGGCTAGCGGGATCCAGACGCAGTATTTT
TRBJ2-5 TRBV6-2/TRBV6-3 - - CASSYSVVRETQYF TGTGCCAGCAGTTATTCGGTCGTCCGAGAGACCCAGTACTTC
TRBJ2-3 TRBV2 - - CASSVQWSRDTQYF TGTGCCAGCAGTGTACAATGGTCGAGGGATACGCAGTATTTT
TRBJ1-5 TRBV28 - - CASSQGQGRQPQHF TGTGCCAGCAGCCAAGGACAAGGCAGACAGCCCCAGCATTTT
TRBJ2-1 TRBV24-1 - - CATTRGAAYNEQFF TGTGCCACCACCCGGGGAGCGGCCTACAATGAGCAGTTCTTC
TRBJ2-7 TRBV3-1/TRBV3-2 - TRBD1 CASSPRLGTGIPDEQYF TGTGCCAGCAGCCCCCGCCTTGGGACAGGGATTCCCGACGAGCAGTACTTC
TRBJ1-1 TRBV6-5 - TRBD1 CASKTGGNTEAFF TGTGCCAGTAAGACAGGGGGAAACACTGAAGCTTTCTTT
TRBJ2-3 TRBV18 - TRBD2 CASSPSAGGTDTQYF TGTGCCAGCTCACCTTCGGCGGGAGGGACAGATACGCAGTATTTT
TRBJ2-3 TRBV2 once - CASSYSPDTQYF TGTGCCAGCAGCTACAGTCCAGATACGCAGTATTTT
TRBJ2-5 TRBV19 once - CASRTVEETQYF TGTGCCAGCAGGACAGTAGAAGAGACCCAGTACTTC
TRBJ1-2 TRBV28 - - CASSPDGSAVYRYTF TGTGCCAGCAGTCCCGACGGGAGCGCCGTCTATCGCTACACCTTC
TRBJ1-2 TRBV10-3 once TRBD1 CAISEGQGYGYTF TGTGCCATCAGTGAGGGACAGGGGTATGGCTACACCTTC
TRBJ1-5 TRBV2 - - CASMGGQGSQPQHF TGTGCCAGCATGGGTGGGCAGGGGAGTCAGCCCCAGCATTTT
TRBJ2-3 TRBV28 - TRBD2 CASSSAGGSTDTQYF TGTGCCAGCAGTTCTGCGGGAGGAAGCACAGATACGCAGTATTTT
TRBJ2-3 TRBV10-3 - - CATVTDTQYF TGTGCCACCGTCACAGATACGCAGTATTTT